This paragraph reports one T cell receptor (beta chain). The entry originates in a study of CD8+CD57+ T cells in acquired aplastic anemia. TCR beta VDJ and CDR3 profiles were obtained from a genomic DNA template. TCRdb reanalysed the reads using MiXCR and keeps one entry per CDR3 protein. The table lists about 160,000 distinct CDR3 sequences, 47% of them singletons. Patients selected for sequencing had displayed CD8+CD57+ cell expansion by flow cytometry. CDR1 and CDR2 (germline): ENHRY, SYGVKD. J lost 5 bases, V lost 6 bases, and 4 bases had no gene match. This CDR3 region has 13 residues. Sequencing input: sorted CD4+, CD8+, or CD8+CD57+ T cells (not recorded which) from PBMCs. The chain uses TRBV10-3 and TRBJ2-1; 7 bases fit TRBD1. The sequence was obtained from a human donor with aplastic anemia. The CDR3 here is CAIRGQTDNEQFF. The CDR3 coding sequence is TGTGCCATCAGGGGACAGACGGACAATGAGCAGTTCTTC.